What follows describes a single T cell receptor beta chain. This sample stems from a study of OX40 agonist ivuxolimab in advanced cancers. TCRdb's copy holds only in-frame clones and misses some; the assay was immunoSEQ multiplex PCR. The profile shows some 70,000 clones, approximately 93% of them singletons. This CDR3 spans 15 amino acids. V shed 0 bases and J shed 4 bases, with 11 bases lying between them. The germline V gene has CDR1 LGHNA and CDR2 YNFKEQ. The receptor was isolated from an adult with an advanced solid tumor such as melanoma, head and neck, liver or kidney cancer. The chain is built from TRBV4-2 and TRBJ2-3; no clear D. Sequenced material: CD4+ or CD8+ T cells sorted from blood, taken in a trial of the OX40 agonist ivuxolimab. The CDR3 protein is CASSQEGLGSDTQYF. CDR3 nucleotide sequence: TGTGCCAGCAGCCAAGAGGGTCTGGGATCAGATACGCAGTATTTT.